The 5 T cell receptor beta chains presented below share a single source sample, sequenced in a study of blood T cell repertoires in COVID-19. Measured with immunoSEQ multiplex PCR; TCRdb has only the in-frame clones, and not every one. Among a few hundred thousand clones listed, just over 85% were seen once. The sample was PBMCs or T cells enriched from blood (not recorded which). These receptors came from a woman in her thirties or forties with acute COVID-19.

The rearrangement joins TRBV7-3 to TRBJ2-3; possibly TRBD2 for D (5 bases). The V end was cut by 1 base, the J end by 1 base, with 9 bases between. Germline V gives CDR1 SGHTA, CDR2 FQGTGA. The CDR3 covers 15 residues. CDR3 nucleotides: TGTGCCAGCAGCTTAATGGCCGGGGGCACAGATACGCAGTATTTT. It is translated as CASSLMAGGTDTQYF.

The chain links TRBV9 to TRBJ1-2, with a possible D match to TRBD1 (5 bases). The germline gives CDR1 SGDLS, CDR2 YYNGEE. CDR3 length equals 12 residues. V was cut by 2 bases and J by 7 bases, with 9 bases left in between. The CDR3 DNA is TGTGCCAGCAGCGTGGGGGGGTTTGGCTACACCTTC. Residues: CASSVGGFGYTF.

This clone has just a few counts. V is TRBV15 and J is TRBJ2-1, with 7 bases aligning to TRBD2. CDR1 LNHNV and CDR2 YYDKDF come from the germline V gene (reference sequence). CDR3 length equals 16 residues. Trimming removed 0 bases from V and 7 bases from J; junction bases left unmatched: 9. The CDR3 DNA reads TGTGCCACCAGCAGAGATCGGGGAGGGCCCACTAATGAGCAGTTCTTC. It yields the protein CATSRDRGGPTNEQFF.

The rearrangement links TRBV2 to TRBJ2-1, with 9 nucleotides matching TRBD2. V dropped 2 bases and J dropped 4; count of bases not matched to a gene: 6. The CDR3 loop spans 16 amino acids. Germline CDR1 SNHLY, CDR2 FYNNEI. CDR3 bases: TGTGCCAGCAGTGAATTGGCTAGCGGGATATACAATGAGCAGTTCTTC. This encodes CASSELASGIYNEQFF.

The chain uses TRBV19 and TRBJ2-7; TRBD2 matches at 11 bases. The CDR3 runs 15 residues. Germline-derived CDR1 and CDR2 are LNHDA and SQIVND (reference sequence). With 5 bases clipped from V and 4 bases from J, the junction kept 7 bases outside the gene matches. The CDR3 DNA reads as TGTGCCAGTAGTCCCTCCGGGACTAGCGGTTACGAGCAGTACTTC. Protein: CASSPSGTSGYEQYF.